A selection of T cell receptor beta chains follows, all from one sample in a study of neurological immune-mediated disorders. TCRdb reprocessed the 5' RACE reads with MiXCR, giving one entry per CDR3 protein. Here the sample spans tens of thousands of distinct CDR3 sequences, around 3.5% being singletons. Source material: PBMCs. These receptors came from a woman aged 45-65 years with multiple sclerosis. Each CDR3 is given with its conserved first and last residue. Fields, in order: V gene, D gene, J gene, clone size, CDR3 protein, CDR3 DNA. The D gene is left open where the match is weak. For some rows the clone size is stated as once, few or many, or as a class when expanded; others skip it.

TRBV20-1	.	TRBJ2-7	many	CSANRGGENYEQYF	TGCAGTGCTAATAGGGGCGGGGAAAACTACGAGCAGTACTTC
TRBV29-1	.	TRBJ2-2	.	CSVSTRTGELFF	TGCAGCGTCTCTACGCGGACCGGGGAGCTGTTTTTT
TRBV7-3	.	TRBJ2-6	many	CASSSFSGANVLTF	TGTGCCAGCAGCTCTTTCTCTGGGGCCAACGTCCTGACTTTC
TRBV7-2	TRBD1	TRBJ2-1	many	CASETGTGSSYNEQFF	TGTGCCAGCGAAACCGGGACAGGGAGCTCCTACAATGAGCAGTTCTTC
TRBV20-1	.	TRBJ1-3	.	CSARDQKTIYF	TGCAGTGCTAGAGATCAGAAAACCATATATTTT
TRBV27	.	TRBJ2-6	many	CASSFFSGANVLTF	TGTGCCAGCAGTTTCTTCTCTGGGGCCAACGTCCTGACTTTC
TRBV6-2/TRBV6-3	.	TRBJ2-7	few	CASSRPGSYEQYF	TGTGCCAGCAGTCGCCCAGGCTCCTACGAGCAGTACTTC
TRBV7-2	.	TRBJ2-3	many	CASSLDRTDTQYF	TGTGCCAGCAGCTTAGATAGAACAGATACGCAGTATTTT
TRBV5-1	TRBD1	TRBJ2-2	many	CASRLRTGMIGELFF	TGCGCCAGCAGACTCCGGACAGGGATGATCGGGGAGCTGTTTTTT
TRBV12-5	.	TRBJ2-2	.	CDSARADGELFF	TGTGATAGTGCTAGGGCGGACGGGGAGCTGTTTTTT
TRBV7-2	.	TRBJ2-3	many	CASSLAPTDTQYF	TGTGCCAGCAGCTTAGCCCCCACAGATACGCAGTATTTT
TRBV27	.	TRBJ2-5	many	CASSPRRGETQYF	TGTGCCAGCAGTCCCCGTCGTGGAGAGACCCAGTACTTC
TRBV20-1	.	TRBJ2-7	many	CSARGRRSSYEQYF	TGCAGTGCCCGGGGACGGAGGAGCTCCTACGAGCAGTACTTC
TRBV5-6	.	TRBJ1-2	.	CASSLYQYITF	TGTGCCAGCAGCCTGTACCAGTATATTACCTTC
TRBV4-3	TRBD1	TRBJ1-1	few	CASSLLQGDTEAFF	TGCGCCAGCAGCCTACTCCAGGGGGACACTGAAGCTTTCTTT
TRBV7-2	.	TRBJ1-5	.	CASSPRVDKTQNF	TGTGCCAGCAGCCCCAGAGTGGATAAGACCCAGAATTTT
TRBV20-1	TRBD1	TRBJ1-5	many	CSASTGTGSSYSNQPQHF	TGCAGTGCTTCTACCGGGACAGGGAGCTCCTATAGCAATCAGCCCCAGCATTTT
TRBV7-8	.	TRBJ2-5	.	CASSLPLAETQYF	TGTGCCAGCAGCTTACCCCTAGCGGAGACCCAGTACTTC
TRBV14	.	TRBJ2-3	few	CASSQTGFSTDTQYF	TGTGCCAGCAGCCAAACAGGGTTTAGCACAGATACGCAGTATTTT
TRBV10-2	.	TRBJ1-2	.	CAGARDPARYGYTF	TGCGCCGGGGCCCGGGACCCGGCGCGTTATGGCTACACCTTC
TRBV25-1	.	TRBJ1-1	many	CASSLGARSEAFF	TGTGCCAGCAGTTTGGGGGCGCGGTCTGAAGCTTTCTTT
TRBV20-1	.	TRBJ2-2	many	CSARDGGNTGELFF	TGCAGTGCTAGAGACGGGGGAAACACCGGGGAGCTGTTTTTT
TRBV7-9	.	TRBJ2-7	many	CASSLDYPYEQYF	TGTGCCAGCAGCTTAGACTACCCCTACGAGCAGTACTTC
TRBV7-9	.	TRBJ2-7	many	CASTAWGGSEQYF	TGTGCCAGTACTGCGTGGGGTGGGTCCGAGCAGTACTTC
TRBV20-1	TRBD2	TRBJ2-1	many	CSANAAGTSGGLNEQFF	TGCAGTGCCAATGCCGCCGGGACTAGCGGGGGATTGAATGAGCAGTTCTTC
TRBV20-1	TRBD2	TRBJ2-3	many	CSAREGGGAKDTQYF	TGCAGTGCTAGAGAGGGCGGGGGGGCAAAAGATACGCAGTATTTT
TRBV11-2	TRBD1	TRBJ1-2	many	CASSSTDTTGGADGYTF	TGTGCCAGCAGCTCCACGGACACGACAGGGGGCGCAGATGGCTACACCTTC